This T cell receptor beta chain was captured by sequencing in a study of OX40 agonist ivuxolimab in advanced cancers. Using immunoSEQ multiplex PCR, the repertoire was profiled, and TCRdb retains in-frame clones only, with some absent. The repertoire has 40,000 to 60,000 clones, around 87% of them found once; the top ten carry 1.9%. Cycle 7 day 1, cycle 4 day 1, and baseline were the timepoints at which blood was sampled. The CDR3 is made up of 16 amino acids. Trimming stripped 4 bases from V and 5 bases from J, with 18 bases between. Germline CDR1 SGHVS, CDR2 FQNEAQ. Sequencing used CD4+ or CD8+ T cells sorted from blood, obtained in a trial of the OX40 agonist ivuxolimab. This sequence originates from an adult with an advanced solid tumor such as melanoma, head and neck, liver or kidney cancer. The rearrangement uses TRBV7-8 and TRBJ1-5, with D maybe TRBD1 (5 bases). CDR3 nucleotides: TGTGCCAGCAGCTCCACCTCTGTAGGGGCGGATCAGCCCCAGCATTTT. It codes for CASSSTSVGADQPQHF.